This T cell receptor beta chain stems from a study of response to subunit inactivated influenza vaccine. Study-wide results and caveats: The authors proposed limited new T cell recruitment per seasonal influenza vaccination.

A note on this clonotype: Its specificity is unknown.

Using its own MiXCR run on the RT-PCR reads, TCRdb lists one record per CDR3 protein. Of over 800,000 distinct CDR3 sequences in the sample, less than 25% were seen once. V gave up 1 base and J gave up 5 bases, with 15 bases separating them. The CDR3 covers 15 residues. Germline V gives CDR1 SGHRS, CDR2 YFSETQ. V usage is TRBV5-1 and J usage is TRBJ2-5, with D unclear. This TCR came from a man in his fifties who received an inactivated influenza vaccine. The source material was PBMCs from blood, sampled less than 6 days after vaccination. The CDR3 nucleotides read TGCGCCAGCAGCTTGATGGACCGCTCACCCGAGACCCAGTACTTC. Its protein is CASSLMDRSPETQYF.